This TCR beta chain was documented in a study of blood T cell repertoires in COVID-19. The CDR3 is 14 residues long. The V gene lost 7 bases and the J gene lost 2 bases, with 12 bases spanning the gap. Germline CDR1 and CDR2: SGHAT and FQNNGV. Here immunoSEQ multiplex PCR was the method, and the copy in TCRdb shows in-frame clones only, minus some. The table includes about 170,000 clones, 83% detected once. Recruitment covered roughly 22 US areas and drew participants whose ages spanned roughly 18 to 100 years. Two consecutive negative NP/OP PCR tests, clearance, or resolved symptoms defined Cohort 3 recovery. This clone was counted a few times.

The TCR was taken from a woman aged 50 to 65 who had recovered from COVID-19. The sequenced material came from PBMCs or T cells enriched from blood (not recorded which). The rearrangement joins TRBV11-2 to TRBJ2-1; D is perhaps TRBD2 (7 bases). As DNA, the CDR3 is TGTGCCAGCAACACGGGGGGCACCTACAATGAGCAGTTCTTC. Translating it yields CASNTGGTYNEQFF. Looking up the rest from reference TRBV11-2 and TRBJ2-1 gives the full variable domain: EAGVAQSPRYKIIEKRQSVAFWCNPISGHATLYWYQQILGQGPKLLIQFQNNGVVDDSQLPKDRFSAERLKGVDSTLKIQPAKLEDSAVYLCASNTGGTYNEQFFGPGTRLTVL.